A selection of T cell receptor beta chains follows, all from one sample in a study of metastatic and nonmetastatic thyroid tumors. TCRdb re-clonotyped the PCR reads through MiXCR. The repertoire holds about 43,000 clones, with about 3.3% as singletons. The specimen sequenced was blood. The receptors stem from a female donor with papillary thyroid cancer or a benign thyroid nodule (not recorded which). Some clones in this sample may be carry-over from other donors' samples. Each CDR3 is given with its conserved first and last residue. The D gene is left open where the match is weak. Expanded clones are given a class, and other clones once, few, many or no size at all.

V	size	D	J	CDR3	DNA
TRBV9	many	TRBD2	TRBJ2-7	CASSKGTSSYEQYF	TGTGCCAGCAGCAAAGGGACTAGCTCCTACGAGCAGTACTTC
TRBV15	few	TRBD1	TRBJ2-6	CATSREDRAGANVLTF	TGTGCCACCAGCAGAGAAGACAGGGCTGGGGCCAACGTCCTGACTTTC
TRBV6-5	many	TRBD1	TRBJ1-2	CASSYFLPSQGANGYTF	TGTGCCAGCAGTTACTTTTTACCCTCACAGGGGGCTAATGGCTACACCTTC
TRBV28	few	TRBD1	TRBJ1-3	CASSPPQTGTGFSGNTIYF	TGTGCCAGCAGTCCGCCTCAAACCGGGACAGGATTCTCTGGAAACACCATATATTTT
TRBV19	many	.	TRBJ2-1	CASRGSAFNEQFF	TGTGCCAGTAGAGGCAGCGCATTCAATGAGCAGTTCTTC
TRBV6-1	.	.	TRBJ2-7	CASSGIGQLREQYF	TGTGCCAGCAGTGGGATCGGACAGTTGCGCGAGCAGTACTTC
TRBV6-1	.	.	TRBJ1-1	CASLPDRNTEAFF	TGTGCCAGCCTCCCGGACAGGAACACTGAAGCTTTCTTT
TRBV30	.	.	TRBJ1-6	CAWSSNRENSPLHF	TGTGCCTGGAGTTCGAACAGGGAGAATTCACCCCTCCACTTT
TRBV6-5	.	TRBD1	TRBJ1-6	CASSYSYRGLRWSINSPLHF	TGTGCCAGCAGTTACTCCTACAGGGGGTTGAGGTGGTCGATTAATTCACCCCTCCACTTT
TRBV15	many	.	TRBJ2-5	CATSRDQNSGAETQYF	TGTGCCACCAGCAGAGATCAGAATAGCGGAGCGGAGACCCAGTACTTC
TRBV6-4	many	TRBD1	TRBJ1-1	CASSETGGSTEAFF	TGTGCCAGCAGTGAGACAGGGGGATCCACTGAAGCTTTCTTT
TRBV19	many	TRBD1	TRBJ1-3	CAAQRTGRSGNTIYF	TGTGCCGCCCAACGGACAGGTCGCTCTGGAAACACCATATATTTT
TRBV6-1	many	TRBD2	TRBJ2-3	CASSERTGTSGTDTQYF	TGTGCCAGCAGTGAAAGGACCGGGACTAGCGGCACAGATACGCAGTATTTT
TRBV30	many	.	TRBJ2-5	CAWSESGQETQYF	TGTGCCTGGAGTGAAAGTGGTCAAGAGACCCAGTACTTC
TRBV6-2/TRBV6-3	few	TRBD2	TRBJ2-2	CASIRTSGTGELFF	TGTGCCAGCATTAGGACTAGCGGGACCGGGGAGCTGTTTTTT
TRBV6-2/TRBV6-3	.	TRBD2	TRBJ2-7	CASKFLAGPGEQYF	TGTGCCAGCAAGTTCCTAGCGGGGCCTGGCGAGCAGTACTTC
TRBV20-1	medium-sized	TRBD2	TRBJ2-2	CSAPSTSAGELFF	TGCAGTGCCCCTTCTACTAGCGCCGGGGAGCTGTTTTTT
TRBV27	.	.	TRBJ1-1	CASRDGPENTEAFF	TGTGCCAGCAGGGATGGACCGGAGAACACTGAAGCTTTCTTT
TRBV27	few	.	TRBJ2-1	CASSLDSYNEQFF	TGTGCCAGCAGTTTGGACTCCTACAATGAGCAGTTCTTC
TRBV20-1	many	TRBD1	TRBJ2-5	CSATGGAGETQYF	TGCAGTGCGACAGGGGGCGCGGGAGAGACCCAGTACTTC
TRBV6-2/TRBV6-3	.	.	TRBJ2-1	CASSVAENNEQFF	TGTGCCAGCTCAGTAGCGGAAAACAATGAGCAGTTCTTC
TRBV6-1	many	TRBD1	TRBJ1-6	CASRDRITNSPLHF	TGTGCCAGCCGGGACAGAATTACCAATTCACCCCTCCACTTT
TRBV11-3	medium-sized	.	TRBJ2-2	CASSSSLVRTGELFF	TGTGCCAGCAGCTCCTCGCTAGTAAGGACCGGGGAGCTGTTTTTT
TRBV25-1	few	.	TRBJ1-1	CASRMTVGAEAFF	TGTGCCAGCAGAATGACAGTCGGGGCTGAAGCTTTCTTT
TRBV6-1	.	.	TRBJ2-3	CASIEARPGSETQYF	TGTGCCAGCATTGAAGCTCGGCCAGGGTCAGAGACGCAGTATTTT
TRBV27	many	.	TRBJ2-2	CASSLDSHAGELFF	TGTGCCAGCAGTTTAGACAGCCACGCCGGGGAGCTGTTTTTT